The present T cell receptor (beta chain) was sequenced within a study of blood T cells in healthy people across ages. Across the study: In model experiments, template switching was able to capture about one barcoded beta molecule for every two T cells that were present. Overall study results and limits: Per million T cells, the diversity of TCR beta decreased roughly linearly as age advanced. Donor CMV status was unknown, possibly confounding expanded clonotype changes.

A second PCR, run for about 7 to 11 cycles, used a sample-barcoded 5' primer plus a J-beta primer mix. Using its own MiXCR run on the 5' RACE reads, TCRdb lists one record per CDR3 protein. The sample contains 1.5 million to 2 million distinct CDR3 sequences, 28% of which appear only once. The CDR3 totals 16 residues. The V end lost 6 bases, the J end lost 1 base, and 18 bases lay between the germline ends. Germline V gene sequence: CDR1 ENHRY, CDR2 SYGVKD. This clonotype came up a few times. Its specificity is unknown. The chain links TRBV10-3 to TRBJ1-1, with D uncertain. The specimen was blood. The clonotype originates from a young woman in good health. This CDR3 is CAISDTSGGGNTEAFF. The CDR3 DNA reads as TGTGCCATCAGCGACACCTCTGGAGGCGGGAACACTGAAGCTTTCTTT.